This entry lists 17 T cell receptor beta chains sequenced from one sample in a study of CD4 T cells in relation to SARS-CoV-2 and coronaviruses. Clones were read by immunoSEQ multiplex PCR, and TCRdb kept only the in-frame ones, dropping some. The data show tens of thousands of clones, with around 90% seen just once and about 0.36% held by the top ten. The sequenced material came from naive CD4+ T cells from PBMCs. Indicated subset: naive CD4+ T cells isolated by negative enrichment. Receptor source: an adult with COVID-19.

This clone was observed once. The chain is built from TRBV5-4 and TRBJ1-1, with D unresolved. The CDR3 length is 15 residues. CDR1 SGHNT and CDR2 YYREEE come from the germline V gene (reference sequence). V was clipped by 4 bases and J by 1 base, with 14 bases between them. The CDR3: CASSPFLTANTEAFF. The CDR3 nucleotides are TGTGCCAGCAGCCCTTTCCTGACGGCGAACACTGAAGCTTTCTTT.

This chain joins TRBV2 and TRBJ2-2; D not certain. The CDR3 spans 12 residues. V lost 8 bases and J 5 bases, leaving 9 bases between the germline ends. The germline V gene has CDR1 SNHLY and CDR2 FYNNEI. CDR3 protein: CASLFSTGELFF. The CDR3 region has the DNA TGTGCCAGCCTCTTCAGTACCGGGGAGCTGTTTTTT. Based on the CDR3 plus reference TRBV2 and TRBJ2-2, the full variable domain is EPEVTQTPSHQVTQMGQEVILRCVPISNHLYFYWYRQILGQKVEFLVSFYNNEISEKSEIFDDQFSVERPDGSNFTLKIRSTKLEDSAMYFCASLFSTGELFFGEGSRLTVL.

CDR3 in DNA: TGTGCCAGTACTTCATCGGGGAACAATCAGCCCCAGCATTTT. This codes for CASTSSGNNQPQHF. J is TRBJ1-5 and V is TRBV6-5; D not resolved. The ends were cut back, 9 bases at V and 3 bases at J, with 15 bases in the middle. The CDR3 has 14 residues. From germline, CDR1 is MNHEY and CDR2 SVGAGI.

The CDR3, as DNA: TGTGCCTGGAGTTACCGGGACCCTCTGCGCTTTTACGAGCAGTACTTC. Translated: CAWSYRDPLRFYEQYF. V usage is TRBV30 and J usage is TRBJ2-7; perhaps D is TRBD1 or TRBD2 (5 bases each). Trimming removed 2 bases from V and 4 bases from J, with 21 bases in between. The CDR3 length is 16 residues. Germline CDR1 and CDR2: GTSNPN and SVGIG (reference sequence). Filled out from reference TRBV30 and TRBJ2-7, the complete variable domain reads SQTIHQWPATLVQPVGSPLSLECTVEGTSNPNLYWYRQAAGRGLQLLFYSVGIGQISSEVPQNLSASRPQDRQFILSSKKLLLSDSGFYLCAWSYRDPLRFYEQYFGPGTRLTVT.

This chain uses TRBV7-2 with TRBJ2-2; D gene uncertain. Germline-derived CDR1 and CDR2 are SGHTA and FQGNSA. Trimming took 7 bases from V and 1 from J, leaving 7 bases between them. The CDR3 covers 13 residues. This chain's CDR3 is CASKPGNTGELFF. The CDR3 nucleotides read TGTGCCAGCAAACCCGGGAACACCGGGGAGCTGTTTTTT.

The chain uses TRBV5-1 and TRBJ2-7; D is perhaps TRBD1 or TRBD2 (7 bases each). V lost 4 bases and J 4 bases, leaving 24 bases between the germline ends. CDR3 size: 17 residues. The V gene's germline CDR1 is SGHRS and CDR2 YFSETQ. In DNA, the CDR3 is TGCGCCAGCAGCCCACGGTACAGGGGAGGGGGAGGGTACGAGCAGTACTTC. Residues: CASSPRYRGGGGYEQYF.

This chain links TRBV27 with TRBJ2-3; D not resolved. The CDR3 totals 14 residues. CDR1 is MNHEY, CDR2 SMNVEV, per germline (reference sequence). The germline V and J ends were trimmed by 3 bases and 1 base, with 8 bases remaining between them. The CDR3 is CASSFYRGTDTQYF. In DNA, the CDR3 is TGTGCCAGCAGTTTTTATCGTGGCACAGATACGCAGTATTTT.

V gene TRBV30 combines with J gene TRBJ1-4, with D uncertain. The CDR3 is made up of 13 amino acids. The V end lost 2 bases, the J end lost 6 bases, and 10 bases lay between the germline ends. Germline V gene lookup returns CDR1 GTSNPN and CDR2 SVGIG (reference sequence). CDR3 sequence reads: CAWSRPPDEKLFF. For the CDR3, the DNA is TGTGCCTGGAGTCGACCGCCGGATGAAAAACTGTTTTTT.

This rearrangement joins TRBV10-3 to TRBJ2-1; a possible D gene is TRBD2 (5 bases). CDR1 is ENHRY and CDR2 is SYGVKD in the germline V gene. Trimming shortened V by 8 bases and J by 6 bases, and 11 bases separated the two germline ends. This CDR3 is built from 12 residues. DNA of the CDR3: TGTGCCATCGGTGGACTTTTCAATGAGCAGTTCTTC. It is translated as CAIGGLFNEQFF.

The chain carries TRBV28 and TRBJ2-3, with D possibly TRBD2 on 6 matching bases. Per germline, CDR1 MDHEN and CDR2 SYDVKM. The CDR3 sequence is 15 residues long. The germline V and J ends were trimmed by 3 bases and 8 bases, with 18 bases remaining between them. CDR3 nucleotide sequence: TGTGCCAGCAGTTTTTTCCGGGAGTTTGGTGGTACGCAGTATTTT. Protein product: CASSFFREFGGTQYF. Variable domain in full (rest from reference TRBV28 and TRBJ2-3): DVKVTQSSRYLVKRTGEKVFLECVQDMDHENMFWYRQDPGLGLRLIYFSYDVKMKEKGDIPEGYSVSREKKERFSLILESASTNQTSMYLCASSFFREFGGTQYFGPGTRLTVL.

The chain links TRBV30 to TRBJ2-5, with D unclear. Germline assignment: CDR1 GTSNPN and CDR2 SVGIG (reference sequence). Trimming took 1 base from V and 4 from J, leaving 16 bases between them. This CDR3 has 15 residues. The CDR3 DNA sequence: TGTGCCTGGAGTGACGTAAGACCCAACCCAGAGACCCAGTACTTC. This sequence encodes CAWSDVRPNPETQYF.

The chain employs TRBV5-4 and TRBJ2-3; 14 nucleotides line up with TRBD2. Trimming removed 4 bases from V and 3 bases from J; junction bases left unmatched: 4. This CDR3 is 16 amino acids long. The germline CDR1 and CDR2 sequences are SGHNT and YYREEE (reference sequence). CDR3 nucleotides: TGTGCCAGCAGCACCGGGACTAGCGGGAGTACAGATACGCAGTATTTT. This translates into CASSTGTSGSTDTQYF. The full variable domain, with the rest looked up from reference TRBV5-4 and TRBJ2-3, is ETGVTQSPTHLIKTRGQQVTLRCSSQSGHNTVSWYQQALGQGPQFIFQYYREEENGRGNFPPRFSGLQFPNYSSELNVNALELDDSALYLCASSTGTSGSTDTQYFGPGTRLTVL.

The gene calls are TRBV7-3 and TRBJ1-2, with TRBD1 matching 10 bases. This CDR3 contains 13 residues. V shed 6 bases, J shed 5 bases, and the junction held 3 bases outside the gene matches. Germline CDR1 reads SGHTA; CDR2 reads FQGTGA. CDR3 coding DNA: TGTGCCAGCAGTCTGGACAGGGGGTATGGCTACACCTTC. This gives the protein CASSLDRGYGYTF.

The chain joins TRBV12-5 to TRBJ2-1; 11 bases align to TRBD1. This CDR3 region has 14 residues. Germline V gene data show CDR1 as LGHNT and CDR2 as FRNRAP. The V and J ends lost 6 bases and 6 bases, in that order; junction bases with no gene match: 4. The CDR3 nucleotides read TGTGCTAGTGGGGCCGGGACAGGGGGCAATGAGCAGTTCTTC. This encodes CASGAGTGGNEQFF.

Written as DNA, the CDR3 is TGCAGCGTTGCCAGGGGAAGCAATCAGCCCCAGCATTTT. Translated: CSVARGSNQPQHF. The chain couples TRBV29-1 to TRBJ1-5; the D gene is possibly TRBD1 (6 bases). CDR1 and CDR2 (germline): SQVTM, ANQGSEA. The CDR3 is 13 amino acids. V was pared by 4 bases and J by 1 base, with 8 bases between.

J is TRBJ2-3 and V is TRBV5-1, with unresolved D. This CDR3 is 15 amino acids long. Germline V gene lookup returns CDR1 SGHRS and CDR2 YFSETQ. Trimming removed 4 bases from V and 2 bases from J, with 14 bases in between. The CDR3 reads CASSLELQVTDTQYF. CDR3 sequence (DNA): TGCGCCAGCAGCCTGGAATTACAAGTCACAGATACGCAGTATTTT.

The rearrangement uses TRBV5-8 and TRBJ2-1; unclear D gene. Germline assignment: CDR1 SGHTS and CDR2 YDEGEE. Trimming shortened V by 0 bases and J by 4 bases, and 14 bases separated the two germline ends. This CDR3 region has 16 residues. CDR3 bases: TGTGCCAGCAGCTTGGGGCAGGTGAATGGATACAATGAGCAGTTCTTC. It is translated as CASSLGQVNGYNEQFF. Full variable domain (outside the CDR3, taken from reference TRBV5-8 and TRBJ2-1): EAGVTQSPTHLIKTRGQQATLRCSPISGHTSVYWYQQALGLGLQFLLWYDEGEERNRGNFPPRFSGRQFPNYSSELNVNALELEDSALYLCASSLGQVNGYNEQFFGPGTRLTVL.